Listed below are T cell receptor beta chains from one sample, sequenced in a study of CD8 T cells in Susac syndrome. TCRdb analysed the immunoSEQ multiplex PCR reads with MiXCR anew, one entry per CDR3 protein. The sample has approximately 120,000 distinct CDR3 sequences, 80% to 95% seen once. The sequencing sample was made of CD8+ T cells from PBMCs. These receptors were taken from a human donor with multiple sclerosis. CDR3s leave out the opening cysteine and the closing phenylalanine or tryptophan.

J gene: TRBJ1-6
V gene: TRBV12-5
CDR3 protein: ASAPSGTGVSPLH

J gene: TRBJ2-4
V gene: TRBV9
CDR3 protein: ASSVGGGVAKNIQY

J gene: TRBJ2-2
V gene: TRBV29-1
CDR3 protein: SVEDPEFQGYTGELF

J gene: TRBJ1-5
V gene: TRBV5-6
CDR3 protein: ASSPFGDRNQPQH

J gene: TRBJ2-7
V gene: TRBV27
CDR3 protein: ATGQGFGEQY

J gene: TRBJ1-4
V gene: TRBV5-8
CDR3 protein: ASSQAQPGQGPRYEKLF

J gene: TRBJ1-5
V gene: TRBV28
CDR3 protein: ASSPPTETGLNQPQH

J gene: TRBJ2-2
V gene: TRBV5-1
CDR3 protein: ASSSSAGELF

J gene: TRBJ2-7
V gene: TRBV5-1
CDR3 protein: ASSLLGEQY

J gene: TRBJ1-4
V gene: TRBV15
CDR3 protein: ATSREGFEKLF

J gene: TRBJ1-2
V gene: TRBV10-3
CDR3 protein: AISESRRPANYQKSSGYT

J gene: TRBJ2-2
V gene: TRBV11-3
CDR3 protein: ASSRRASGSKGELF

J gene: TRBJ2-7
V gene: TRBV27
CDR3 protein: ASSFTGPYEQY

J gene: TRBJ1-2
V gene: TRBV5-1
CDR3 protein: ASSLEEGDRLGYT

J gene: TRBJ2-7
V gene: TRBV19
CDR3 protein: ASSKNPGTRMVYEQY

J gene: TRBJ2-2
V gene: TRBV9
CDR3 protein: ASSVYAGELF

J gene: TRBJ2-3
V gene: TRBV12-3/TRBV12-4
CDR3 protein: ASSLGASRTDTQY

J gene: TRBJ2-5
V gene: TRBV3-1
CDR3 protein: ASSQNPGRGLRETQY

J gene: TRBJ2-3
V gene: TRBV20-1
CDR3 protein: SAREDRDTQY

J gene: TRBJ2-1
V gene: TRBV27
CDR3 protein: ASSLGGTAYNEQF

J gene: TRBJ2-2
V gene: TRBV5-1
CDR3 protein: ASSARATSGAGELF

J gene: TRBJ2-5
V gene: TRBV19
CDR3 protein: ASSNSGTQY

J gene: TRBJ2-4
V gene: TRBV14
CDR3 protein: ASSHPLAKNIQY

J gene: TRBJ1-5
V gene: TRBV9
CDR3 protein: ASSRTTGSPQH

J gene: TRBJ2-7
V gene: TRBV4-1
CDR3 protein: ASSQVYGQGMDYEQY

J gene: TRBJ2-4
V gene: TRBV6-6
CDR3 protein: ASSYSTKNIQY

J gene: TRBJ2-1
V gene: TRBV9
CDR3 protein: ASSDGIPYNEQF

J gene: TRBJ2-5
V gene: TRBV6-1
CDR3 protein: ASIGGWETQY

J gene: TRBJ1-4
V gene: TRBV7-6
CDR3 protein: ASSSGPPNEKLF

J gene: TRBJ2-1
V gene: TRBV20-1
CDR3 protein: SARRGTSYEQF

J gene: TRBJ1-3
V gene: TRBV29-1
CDR3 protein: SATGAGNTIY

J gene: TRBJ1-2
V gene: TRBV24-1
CDR3 protein: ATSDSDGRRGYT

J gene: TRBJ1-2
V gene: TRBV5-4
CDR3 protein: ASSSHWTVGYGYT